This entry features one T cell receptor beta chain sequence. The target of this receptor is not known. Within one base of it there is no much larger clone, and no base qualities were kept. CD8 naive samples consisted of CD45RO-negative cells that were positively selected for CCR7, yielding a CD45RA+CCR7+ population without TemRA cells. The donors were healthy, HIV-negative adults who had no recently reported acute infections or vaccinations. Only Caucasian adults living in Nashville, Tennessee, USA were represented among the donors. Blood was collected by leukapheresis, and PBMCs were isolated by Ficoll-Histopaque density gradient centrifugation and then cryopreserved in liquid nitrogen vapor phase. Analytical flow cytometry was used to check the purity and quantity of every magnetically sorted T cell population. Genomic DNA was isolated from every sorted fraction and measured by UV absorbance on a Nanodrop 2000c.

This entry comes from a study of shared clonotypes between healthy human individuals (dated by TCRdb to 2020 to 2021). For the study in its entirety: Three men and a couple of women, aged 18 to 49 years, made up the cohort. Per donor, three plates each were used for CD4 naive and CD4 memory, two for CD8 naive, and one for CD8 memory. Blood TCR repertoires of roughly five healthy adults were deeply sequenced to estimate repertoire size and the extent of clonotype sharing between individuals. To increase sequencing depth and limit assay-specific biases, different laboratories used diverse techniques to prepare libraries and sequence TCR repertoires. Between about 0.94 and 8.9 billion PBMCs per donor were obtained by leukapheresis.

TCR CDR3 regions were amplified from genomic DNA by multiplex PCR using the deep immunoSEQ assay. Genomic DNA extracted from each cell subset was distributed evenly over all wells of several immunoSEQ 96-well plates, and each plate served as one replicate. For sorted subsets, each replicate PCR was loaded with about 200 ng genomic DNA, equivalent to some 31,000 T cell genomes. The purified libraries were quantified using a Qubit 3.0 fluorometer, sized with a Bioanalyzer 2100, and then quantified again using the KAPA Library Quantification kit. A separate single-read 150-cycle Illumina NextSeq 550 flow cell was used to sequence each immunoSEQ 96-well plate. From the authors' description of their analysis: The immunoSEQ output contained only junctional sequences without quality scores, so filtering could not match that applied to full-length reads. Sequences were annotated with PyIR, a Python wrapper for IgBLAST v1.9, and V/J genes and CDR3 were assigned using IMGT germline references. Any read was removed if the V/J assignment was weak (E-value above 1e-6), the CDR3 was missing, or the read contained stop codons, out-of-frame junctions, or ambiguous translated residues. V3J clonotypes were defined as sequences sharing an identical inferred V gene, J gene, and CDR3 amino acid sequence. Percentage overlap between repertoires was calculated by dividing the number of shared unique clonotypes by the size of the smaller repertoire. Three approaches were used to assess repertoire richness: RTK rarefaction, the Chao1 estimator, and Recon v2.1 estimates of unobserved clonotypes. For all TCRbeta clonotypes obtained by the gDNA method from four donors, generation probabilities were computed with OLGA. As stored in TCRdb, this immuneACCESS dataset retains in-frame rearrangements with V and J assigned. A fraction of the clones does not appear; measured against another copy, unresolved V genes explain less than half of the discrepancy, and the remainder lacks a known reason. The V and J calls and the clone size are those of that table, but D and trimming were determined from the DNA. This sample lists roughly 2.1 million clones; roughly 91% were detected once. The ten most abundant clones make up more than 1.5% of the sample.

What the authors observed across the whole study: Sampling was limited to blood, and TCR repertoires in tissue likely differ from TCR repertoires in blood. Estimated clonotype richness was generally larger for naive than for memory subsets. The small number of donors limited the genetic and exposure-history diversity represented. Across a few donors, approximately 5% of naive CD4, over 3% of naive CD8, approximately 2.5% of memory CD4, and 0.4% to 0.45% of memory CD8 clonotypes were shared. Pairwise subsampling indicated that sequencing depth was expected to affect the degree of clonotype sharing among donors. Compared with non-shared clonotypes, clonotypes shared by all four sorted-subset donors had higher generation probabilities. Incomplete sequencing was indicated by rarefaction of sorted-subset datasets, despite the large sequencing depth.

The sequence derives from a man between 18 and 29 years old in good health. Some clones in this sample may be carry-over from other donors' samples. The sequencing sample was made of naive CD8+ T cells from PBMCs. The intended sense of this specimen's cell subset or site label: CD45RA+CCR7+.

The CDR3 sequence is CASSGTSGRAEQYF. The nucleotide sequence reads TGTGCCAGCAGCGGTACTAGCGGGAGGGCGGAGCAGTACTTC. The chain uses TRBV5-6 and TRBJ2-7, with 13 bases aligning to TRBD2. V ends up 4 bases short and J 7 bases short, with an unmatched junction base count of 5. CDR1 and CDR2, per the germline V gene, are SGHDT and YYEEEE. The CDR3 runs 14 residues from the cysteine to the phenylalanine. Kept here is only the CDR3 DNA, which spans 42 bases and is read in frame from base 1.